Listed below are T cell receptor beta chains from one sample, sequenced in a study of blood T cell repertoires in COVID-19. The method was immunoSEQ multiplex PCR; TCRdb's version includes in-frame clones alone and lacks a portion of them. Altogether some 380,000 clones are present, around 89% being singletons, with the ten largest covering around 7%. The sequenced sample was peripheral blood. The receptor source for this set is a man aged 18 to 35 with active or convalescent COVID-19. Each CDR3 is given with its conserved first and last residue. The D gene is left open where the match is weak. Clone size is stated in some rows and not others, as once, few, many or a class when expanded.

J gene | D gene | V gene | clone size | CDR3 protein | CDR3 DNA
TRBJ1-4 | . | TRBV5-1 | . | CASRLQGLDEKLFF | TGCGCCAGCAGGTTACAGGGCCTTGATGAAAAACTGTTTTTT
TRBJ2-5 | TRBD2 | TRBV13 | . | CASSSSGLAGETQYF | TGTGCCAGCAGCTCAAGTGGGCTAGCGGGAGAGACCCAGTACTTC
TRBJ2-3 | . | TRBV5-1 | . | CASSFSRGLSDTQYF | TGCGCCAGCAGCTTCTCTAGAGGACTTTCGGATACGCAGTATTTT
TRBJ2-7 | TRBD2 | TRBV19 | . | CASSTRTRLGEQYF | TGTGCCAGTAGTACCCGGACTAGGTTGGGCGAGCAGTACTTC
TRBJ1-2 | . | TRBV28 | . | CASSPGRGEGYTF | TGTGCCAGCAGTCCGGGGAGGGGCGAGGGCTACACCTTC
TRBJ1-5 | . | TRBV9 | . | CASSVRQRHSNQPQHF | TGTGCCAGCAGCGTTCGACAGCGTCATAGCAATCAGCCCCAGCATTTT
TRBJ2-1 | TRBD2 | TRBV9 | . | CASSVAQPGGGNEQFF | TGTGCCAGCAGCGTAGCTCAGCCGGGAGGAGGGAATGAGCAGTTCTTC
TRBJ1-1 | . | TRBV10-3 | . | CAIRPGLTRTEAFF | TGTGCCATCAGACCAGGGTTGACGAGGACTGAAGCTTTCTTT
TRBJ2-1 | TRBD2 | TRBV6-5 | . | CASSYSPVREINEQFF | TGTGCCAGCAGTTACTCCCCAGTGCGGGAGATCAATGAGCAGTTCTTC
TRBJ2-4 | . | TRBV19 | . | CASSSGPKNIQYF | TGTGCCAGTAGTTCGGGTCCCAAAAACATTCAGTACTTC
TRBJ2-5 | TRBD2 | TRBV7-2 | . | CASRPRTSGILGQETQYF | TGTGCCAGCAGACCAAGGACTAGCGGCATACTCGGCCAAGAGACCCAGTACTTC
TRBJ1-6 | . | TRBV4-2 | . | CASSQKPGADSPLHF | TGTGCCAGCAGCCAAAAGCCTGGGGCTGATTCACCCCTCCACTTT
TRBJ1-1 | . | TRBV6-1 | . | CASSERRMGGTEAFF | TGTGCCAGCAGTGAAAGGAGAATGGGAGGCACTGAAGCTTTCTTT
TRBJ1-1 | . | TRBV3-1/TRBV3-2 | . | CASSLNRNTEAFF | TGTGCCAGCAGCCTAAACAGGAACACTGAAGCTTTCTTT
TRBJ2-2 | TRBD1 | TRBV7-9 | . | CASSSTGVHGELFF | TGTGCCAGCAGCTCGACAGGGGTTCACGGGGAGCTGTTTTTT
TRBJ2-7 | . | TRBV28 | . | CASIDRRRTYEQYF | TGTGCCAGTATAGACAGGAGACGGACCTACGAGCAGTACTTC
TRBJ2-7 | TRBD1 | TRBV15 | . | CATSRAGGVYEQYF | TGTGCCACCAGCCGGGCAGGGGGCGTCTACGAGCAGTACTTC
TRBJ2-2 | TRBD1 | TRBV5-4 | . | CASSTKEGTGIAGELFF | TGTGCCAGCAGTACAAAGGAGGGGACAGGGATAGCCGGGGAGCTGTTTTTT
TRBJ1-4 | . | TRBV9 | . | CASSAQGIPQFGEKLFF | TGTGCCAGCAGCGCCCAGGGAATCCCCCAATTCGGTGAAAAACTGTTTTTT
TRBJ1-2 | . | TRBV4-1 | . | CASSQEEGRGYGYTF | TGCGCCAGCAGCCAAGAGGAGGGGCGCGGCTATGGCTACACCTTC
TRBJ1-1 | . | TRBV28 | . | CASSLRGTEAFF | TGTGCCAGCAGTCTAAGGGGCACTGAAGCTTTCTTT
TRBJ2-7 | TRBD1 | TRBV28 | . | CASSLIWPGGYEQYF | TGTGCCAGCAGTCTCATATGGCCAGGGGGCTACGAGCAGTACTTC
TRBJ1-3 | TRBD1 | TRBV7-9 | . | CASSKTGAAGNTIYF | TGTGCCAGCAGCAAAACAGGGGCTGCGGGAAACACCATATATTTT
TRBJ1-6 | . | TRBV5-1 | . | CASSSQGTASSYNSPLHF | TGCGCCAGCAGCTCGCAGGGGACGGCGAGCTCCTATAATTCACCCCTCCACTTT
TRBJ2-7 | . | TRBV19 | once | CASTPHGATYEQYF | TGTGCCAGTACCCCCCATGGGGCTACCTACGAGCAGTACTTC
TRBJ2-7 | . | TRBV11-2 | . | CASSLLPSEILREQYF | TGTGCCAGCAGCTTACTCCCTAGCGAGATACTACGGGAACAGTACTTC
TRBJ1-1 | TRBD1 | TRBV9 | . | CASSTGGGNTEAFF | TGTGCCAGCAGCACAGGGGGCGGGAACACTGAAGCTTTCTTT
TRBJ1-5 | . | TRBV4-1 | . | CASSPSPRDNQPQHF | TGCGCCAGCAGCCCAAGTCCTAGAGACAATCAGCCCCAGCATTTT